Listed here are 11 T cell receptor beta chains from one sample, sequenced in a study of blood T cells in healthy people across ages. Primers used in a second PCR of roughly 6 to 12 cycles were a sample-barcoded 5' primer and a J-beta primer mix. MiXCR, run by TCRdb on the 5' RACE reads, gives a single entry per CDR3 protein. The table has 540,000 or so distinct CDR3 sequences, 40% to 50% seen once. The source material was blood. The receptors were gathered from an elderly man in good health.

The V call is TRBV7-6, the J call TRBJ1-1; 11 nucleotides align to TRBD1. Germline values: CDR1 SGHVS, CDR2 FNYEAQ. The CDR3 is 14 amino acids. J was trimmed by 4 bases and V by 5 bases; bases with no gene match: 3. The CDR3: CASSRTGGTTEAFF. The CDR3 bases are TGTGCCAGCAGCCGGACAGGGGGCACCACTGAAGCTTTCTTT.

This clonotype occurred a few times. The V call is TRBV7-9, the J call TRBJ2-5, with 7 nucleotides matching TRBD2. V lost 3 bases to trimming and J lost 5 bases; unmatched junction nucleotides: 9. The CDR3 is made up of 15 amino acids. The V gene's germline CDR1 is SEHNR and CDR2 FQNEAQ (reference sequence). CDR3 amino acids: CASSFWTRNLETQYF. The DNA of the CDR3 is TGTGCCAGCAGCTTTTGGACTAGGAATCTGGAGACCCAGTACTTC.

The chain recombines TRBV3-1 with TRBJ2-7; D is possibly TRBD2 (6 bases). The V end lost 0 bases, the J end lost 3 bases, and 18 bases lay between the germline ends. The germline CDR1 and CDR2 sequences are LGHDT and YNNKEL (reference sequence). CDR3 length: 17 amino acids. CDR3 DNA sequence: TGTGCCAGCAGCCAAGATTACCTGAGACTAGGCAGCTACGAGCAGTACTTC. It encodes CASSQDYLRLGSYEQYF.

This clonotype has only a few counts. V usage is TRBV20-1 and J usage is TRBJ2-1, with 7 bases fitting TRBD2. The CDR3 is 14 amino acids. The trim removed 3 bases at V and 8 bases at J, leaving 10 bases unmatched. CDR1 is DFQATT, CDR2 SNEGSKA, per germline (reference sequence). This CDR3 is CSASMAGEAHEQFF. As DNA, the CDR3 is TGCAGTGCTAGTATGGCGGGAGAGGCGCATGAGCAGTTCTTC.

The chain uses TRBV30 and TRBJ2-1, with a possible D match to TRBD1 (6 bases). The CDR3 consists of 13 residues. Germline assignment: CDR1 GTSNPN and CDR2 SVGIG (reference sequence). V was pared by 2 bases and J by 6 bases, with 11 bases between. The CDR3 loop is CAWSRDTLNEQFF. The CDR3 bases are TGTGCCTGGAGTCGGGACACCCTCAATGAGCAGTTCTTC.

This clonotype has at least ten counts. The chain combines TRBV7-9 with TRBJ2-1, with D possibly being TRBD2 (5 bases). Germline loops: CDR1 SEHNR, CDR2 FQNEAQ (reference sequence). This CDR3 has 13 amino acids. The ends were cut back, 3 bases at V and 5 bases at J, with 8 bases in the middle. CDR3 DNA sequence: TGTGCCAGCAGCTTTGCGGGCAACAATGAGCAGTTCTTC. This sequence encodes CASSFAGNNEQFF.

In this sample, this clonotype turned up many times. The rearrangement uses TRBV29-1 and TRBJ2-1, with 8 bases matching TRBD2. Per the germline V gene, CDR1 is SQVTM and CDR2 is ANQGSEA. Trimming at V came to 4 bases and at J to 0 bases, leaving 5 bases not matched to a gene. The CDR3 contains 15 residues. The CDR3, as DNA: TGCAGCGTTGGGACTAGCAGCAGCTCCTACAATGAGCAGTTCTTC. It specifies CSVGTSSSSYNEQFF.

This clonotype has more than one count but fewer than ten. In DNA form, the CDR3 reads TGCGCCAGCAGCTCCCGGACATTTACCTACGAGCAGTACTTC. Its translation is CASSSRTFTYEQYF. The rearrangement links TRBV5-1 to TRBJ2-7, with a weak D call TRBD1 (5 bases). Germline V lookup: CDR1 SGHRS, CDR2 YFSETQ. This CDR3 comprises 14 residues. With 3 bases removed from V and 2 bases from J, the gap between germline ends came to 12 bases.

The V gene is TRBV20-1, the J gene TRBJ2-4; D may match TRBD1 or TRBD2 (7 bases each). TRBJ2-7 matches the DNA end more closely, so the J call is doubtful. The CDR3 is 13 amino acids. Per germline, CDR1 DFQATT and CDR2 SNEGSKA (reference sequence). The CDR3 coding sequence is TGCAGTGCTCAGGGGGGGACGTCCTACGAGCAGTACTTC. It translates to CSAQGGTSYEQYF.

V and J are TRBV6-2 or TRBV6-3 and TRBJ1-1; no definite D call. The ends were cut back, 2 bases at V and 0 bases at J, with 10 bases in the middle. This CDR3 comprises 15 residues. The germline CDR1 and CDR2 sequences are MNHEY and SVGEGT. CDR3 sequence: CASSYRPNMNTEAFF. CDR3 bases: TGTGCCAGCAGTTACCGACCGAACATGAACACTGAAGCTTTCTTT.

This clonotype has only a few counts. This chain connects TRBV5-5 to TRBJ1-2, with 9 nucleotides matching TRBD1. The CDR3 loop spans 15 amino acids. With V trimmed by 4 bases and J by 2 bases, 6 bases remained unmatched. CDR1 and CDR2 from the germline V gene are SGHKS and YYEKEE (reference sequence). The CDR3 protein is CASSKDRGANYGYTF. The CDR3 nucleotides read TGTGCCAGCAGCAAGGACAGGGGTGCCAACTATGGCTACACCTTC.